The 9 T cell receptor beta chains below come from one sample, sequenced in a study of T cell repertoires in cytomegalovirus infection. Antigens for these TCRs are unknown. TCRdb re-called the reads with MiXCR, one entry per CDR3 protein. The sample contains around 77,000 distinct CDR3 sequences, roughly 22% of which appear only once. The input for sequencing was CD8+ T cells from cultured PBMCs, taken from culture after CMV antigen stimulation. These receptors were obtained from a human donor in good health (CMV status not recorded). Some clones in this sample may be carry-over from other donors' samples.

This clonotype was recorded at least ten times. J is TRBJ2-3 and V is TRBV5-5; D is ambiguous. V shed 1 base and J shed 2 bases, with 11 bases lying between them. Germline CDR1 and CDR2: SGHKS and YYEKEE (reference sequence). The CDR3 spans 15 residues. CDR3 nucleotide sequence: TGTGCCAGCAGCTTGTGGGGATCTCCCACAGATACGCAGTATTTT. The encoded protein is CASSLWGSPTDTQYF.

This clonotype was detected a few times. This sequence joins TRBV7-2 and TRBJ2-5, with 9 bases lining up with TRBD2. The V gene's germline CDR1 is SGHTA and CDR2 FQGNSA. The CDR3 consists of 16 residues. After removal of 2 bases from V and 5 bases from J, the junction contained 9 bases not matched to a gene. The CDR3 bases are TGTGCCAGCAGCTTAAATATAGCGGGGGATTTTGAGACCCAGTACTTC. Encoded protein: CASSLNIAGDFETQYF.

The chain uses TRBV7-6 and TRBJ2-1; D is uncertain. CDR1 is SGHVS and CDR2 is FNYEAQ in the germline V gene. Trimming stripped 0 bases from V and 0 bases from J, with 3 bases between. This CDR3 is 14 amino acids long. The CDR3 is CASSLAFSYNEQFF. In nucleotides, the CDR3 is TGTGCCAGCAGCTTAGCGTTCTCCTACAATGAGCAGTTCTTC. The full variable domain, rest sourced from reference TRBV7-6 and TRBJ2-1, is GAGVSQSPRYKVTKRGQDVALRCDPISGHVSLYWYRQALGQGPEFLTYFNYEAQQDKSGLPNDRFSAERPEGSISTLTIQRTEQRDSAMYRCASSLAFSYNEQFFGPGTRLTVL.

This clonotype has only a few counts. In DNA, the CDR3 is TGTGCCAGCAGCTTACGGCGGGGGGGCCACGATGAGCAGTTCTTC. The encoded protein is CASSLRRGGHDEQFF. The chain joins TRBV7-2 to TRBJ2-1; 9 positions agree with TRBD2. From germline, CDR1 is SGHTA and CDR2 FQGNSA. After removal of 2 bases from V and 8 bases from J, the junction contained 7 bases not matched to a gene. The CDR3 is 15 amino acids.

This sequence joins TRBV4-3 and TRBJ1-1, with TRBD1 as a possible D gene (5 bases). The germline CDR1 and CDR2 sequences are LGHNA and YSLEER. CDR3 size: 14 residues. Trimming removed 3 bases at V and 4 bases at J, with 12 bases between. CDR3 region: CASSQGGFITEAFF. The CDR3 DNA sequence: TGCGCCAGCAGCCAGGGGGGATTTATCACTGAAGCTTTCTTT.

The chain is built from TRBV6-5 and TRBJ1-5, with TRBD1 as a possible D gene (6 bases). The CDR3 length is 13 residues. From germline, CDR1 is MNHEY and CDR2 SVGAGI. Trimming removed 4 bases at V and 5 bases at J, with 9 bases between. CDR3 protein: CASSLQGHQPQHF. The CDR3 DNA is TGTGCCAGCAGTTTACAGGGTCATCAGCCCCAGCATTTT.

V is TRBV7-2 and J is TRBJ1-5; 9 bases match TRBD1. The CDR3 covers 15 residues. V gave up 5 bases and J gave up 0 bases; unmatched junction bases: 2. CDR1 and CDR2 (germline): SGHTA, FQGNSA. The CDR3 nucleotides are TGTGCCAGCAGCGGACAGGGGCTTAGCAATCAGCCCCAGCATTTT. It encodes CASSGQGLSNQPQHF.

This clonotype has only one observation. The V gene is TRBV28, the J gene TRBJ1-1, with a weak D call TRBD1 (5 bases). V lost 11 bases and J 11 bases, leaving 21 bases between the germline ends. CDR3 length: 12 residues. CDR1 and CDR2 (germline): MDHEN, SYDVKM. The CDR3 nucleotides read TGTGCCGCCGCGGGCCCGCAGGGCAATGCTTTCTTT. It yields the protein CAAAGPQGNAFF.

The sample holds a few counts of this clonotype. V gene TRBV6-2 or TRBV6-3 combines with J gene TRBJ2-7; a possible D gene is TRBD2 (6 bases). Germline lookup yields CDR1 MNHEY and CDR2 SVGEGT. Trimming removed 7 bases at V and 0 bases at J, with 13 bases between. CDR3 length: 14 residues. The DNA of the CDR3 is TGTGCCAGCATCACCATTAGCGGCTCCTACGAGCAGTACTTC. Protein: CASITISGSYEQYF.